The source of this T cell receptor (beta chain) is a study of blood T cell repertoires in COVID-19. Study at large: Researchers got acute and convalescent COVID-19 samples from the United States, Italy and Spain. From T cells, B-cell-depleted T cells, or PBMCs came the material, which was cDNA or gDNA.

The sample holds one count of this clone. Trimming shortened V by 4 bases and J by 1 base, and 13 bases separated the two germline ends. Looked up from germline, CDR1 is ENHRY and CDR2 is SYGVKD. This CDR3 has 16 amino acids. Source study methods: Researchers report that nucleated cell counts were estimated from reference gene primer amplification. Profiling relied on immunoSEQ multiplex PCR, and the TCRdb table lists in-frame clones only, not all of them. Clone size and the V and J calls come from that table; the DNA yielded D and trimming. Of 29,000 or so clones listed, approximately 90% are singletons.

The TCR originated in a man aged 55 to 70 with acute or convalescent COVID-19. Sequenced input: peripheral blood. This chain links TRBV10-3 with TRBJ2-2, with D perhaps TRBD1 (6 bases). DNA of the CDR3: TGTGCCATCAGTGGCTCCTTAGGGGGGAACACCGGGGAGCTGTTTTTT. It translates to CAISGSLGGNTGELFF.